The clone carrying this T cell receptor beta chain occurred once. The data are from a study of blood T cell repertoires in COVID-19. About the research overall: Sample material is recorded as cDNA or gDNA derived from T cells, B-cell-depleted T cells, or PBMCs.

The germline CDR1 and CDR2 sequences are SGHAT and FQNNGV. V was trimmed by 5 bases and J by 3 bases, leaving 13 bases between them. This CDR3 has 14 amino acids. In the original processing: Amplification of reference gene primers was used by the study to estimate nucleated cell counts. Libraries were prepared by immunoSEQ multiplex PCR; TCRdb keeps only in-frame clonotypes and omits some of them. That table furnishes V, J and clone size, whereas the DNA furnished D and trimming. The repertoire consists of about 160,000 clones, with roughly 85% occurring once and the leading ten covering around 5%. Seattle's cohort entered during active infection and was followed longitudinally.

Sequencing was performed on peripheral blood. The chain has TRBV11-2 and TRBJ1-2; no clear D gene. The sequence derives from a woman in her forties or fifties with COVID-19, enrolled during active disease. For the CDR3, the DNA is TGTGCCAGCAGCCGGGGAGGCGCGGACTATGGCTACACCTTC. Residues: CASSRGGADYGYTF.